One sample yielded the 17 T cell receptor beta chains listed below, sequenced in a study of blood T cells in healthy people across ages. A second PCR of about 7 to 11 cycles used a sample-barcoded 5' primer and a J-beta primer mix. TCRdb re-called the 5' RACE reads through MiXCR, storing one row per CDR3 protein. The table records about 900,000 distinct CDR3 sequences, about 48% of them present only once. Sequenced material: blood. Receptors were obtained from a man aged 25-45 years in good health.

The rearrangement links TRBV11-3 to TRBJ2-7; TRBD2 aligns across 10 bases. The ends lost 0 bases at V and 3 bases at J; junction bases unmatched: 14. CDR1 and CDR2 from the germline V gene are SGHNT and YENEEA. This CDR3 comprises 19 residues. The CDR3 sequence is CASSLDPYLLAGEDYEQYF. CDR3 DNA sequence: TGTGCCAGCAGCTTAGATCCTTACCTCCTAGCGGGAGAAGACTACGAGCAGTACTTC.

The rearrangement joins TRBV3-1 to TRBJ1-2; D is unresolved. Trimming took 3 bases from V and 0 from J, leaving 14 bases between them. Germline V gene lookup returns CDR1 LGHDT and CDR2 YNNKEL (reference sequence). The CDR3 is 16 amino acids. DNA for the CDR3: TGTGCCAGCAGCCAGGCCTCGATGGGAGCTAACTATGGCTACACCTTC. It specifies CASSQASMGANYGYTF.

For this clonotype: One end of the junction fails to match germline, which may point to a read error. The rearrangement uses TRBV6-1 and TRBJ1-5, with unresolved D. Germline V gives CDR1 MNHNS, CDR2 SASEGT. CDR3 size: 13 residues. CDR3 sequence (DNA): TGTGCCAGCGGTGAATCGGGCAATCAGCCCCAGCATTTT. Its protein is CASGESGNQPQHF.

This clonotype has more than one count but fewer than ten. The chain combines TRBV24-1 with TRBJ1-5, with D hard to call. Germline V gene lookup returns CDR1 KGHDR and CDR2 SFDVKD. With 6 bases removed from V and 0 bases from J, the gap between germline ends came to 8 bases. The CDR3 is made up of 14 amino acids. CDR3 nucleotide sequence: TGTGCCACCAGTCACCGGGATAGCAATCAGCCCCAGCATTTT. This codes for CATSHRDSNQPQHF.

The chain uses TRBV5-1 and TRBJ2-7; D might be TRBD1 or TRBD2, each matching 5 bases. This CDR3 region has 14 residues. Trimming cost V 4 bases and J 4 bases, with 15 bases left between them. The germline V gene encodes CDR1 SGHRS and CDR2 YFSETQ. CDR3 coding DNA: TGCGCCAGCAGCGTACTGGGGGTCCCTTACGAGCAGTACTTC. Translated: CASSVLGVPYEQYF.

In this sample, this clonotype turned up a few times. The chain recombines TRBV30 with TRBJ2-3; a weak D match, TRBD2 (7 bases). Trimming took off 0 bases at V and 5 bases at J, with 15 bases between the two ends. This CDR3 region has 15 residues. From germline, CDR1 is GTSNPN and CDR2 SVGIG (reference sequence). CDR3 amino acids: CAWSVLGGAGDTQYF. CDR3 sequence (DNA): TGTGCCTGGAGTGTACTGGGGGGGGCGGGAGATACGCAGTATTTT.

The V call is TRBV3-1, the J call TRBJ1-6, with D maybe TRBD1 (5 bases). V gave up 0 bases and J gave up 14 bases, with 8 bases separating them. The CDR3 spans 12 residues. Germline assignment: CDR1 LGHDT and CDR2 YNNKEL (reference sequence). The CDR3 sequence: CASSQEGGTLHF. In DNA, the CDR3 is TGTGCCAGCAGCCAAGAGGGGGGGACCCTCCACTTT.

The chain couples TRBV3-1 to TRBJ2-7; D gene uncertain. The CDR3 totals 15 residues. Germline assignment: CDR1 LGHDT and CDR2 YNNKEL (reference sequence). The germline V and J ends were trimmed by 4 bases and 4 bases, with 17 bases remaining between them. The CDR3 coding sequence is TGTGCCAGCAGCCTGGGGTCCATCACCTTTTACGAGCAGTACTTC. Amino acid sequence: CASSLGSITFYEQYF.

CDR3 DNA: TGTGCCAGCAGCCCAGAGGAGACTGACCAAGAGACCCAGTACTTC. This gives the protein CASSPEETDQETQYF. The rearrangement uses TRBV7-2 and TRBJ2-5, with no clear D. V lost 5 bases to trimming and J lost 0 bases, with 13 bases between them. This CDR3 spans 15 amino acids. Germline V gene lookup returns CDR1 SGHTA and CDR2 FQGNSA.

In its sample, this clonotype was seen once. A much more abundant neighbour one base away suggests this may be a read error. The rearrangement joins TRBV9 to TRBJ2-2; 12 nucleotides agree with TRBD2. The CDR3 loop spans 16 amino acids. CDR1 and CDR2 from the germline V gene are SGDLS and YYNGEE. This CDR3 is CTSSVSGLAGSGELFF. As DNA, the CDR3 is TGTACCAGCAGCGTATCAGGACTAGCGGGGTCCGGGGAGCTGTTTTTT.

This chain's CDR3 is CASRGTGDQRQYF. The CDR3 DNA is TGCGCCAGCAGAGGGACAGGGGATCAGAGGCAGTACTTC. This chain uses TRBV4-3 with TRBJ2-5; TRBD1 aligns across 10 bases. J gave up 11 bases and V 6 bases, and 9 bases lay outside the gene matches. In germline, CDR1 is LGHNA, CDR2 YSLEER. This CDR3 comprises 13 residues.

This clonotype occurred once. The chain couples TRBV29-1 to TRBJ2-5; D perhaps matches TRBD1 (6 bases). The end of the DNA is better explained by TRBJ2-7, so the J call may be wrong. CDR1 and CDR2 from the germline V gene are SQVTM and ANQGSEA. The CDR3 contains 14 residues. The CDR3 loop reads CSVGFPLDSYEQYF. CDR3 coding DNA: TGCAGCGTTGGGTTTCCTTTGGACAGCTACGAGCAGTACTTC.

The chain uses TRBV9 and TRBJ2-7; tentatively, D is TRBD1 (5 bases). Germline values: CDR1 SGDLS, CDR2 YYNGEE. Trimming pared 0 bases from V and 5 bases from J, leaving 12 bases between. The CDR3 is made up of 14 amino acids. CDR3 in amino acids: CASSVGDRYHEQYF. The CDR3 nucleotides are TGTGCCAGCAGCGTAGGTGACAGATACCACGAGCAGTACTTC.

The rearrangement joins TRBV4-3 to TRBJ2-4; the D is unclear. CDR3 size: 17 residues. Germline V gives CDR1 LGHNA, CDR2 YSLEER. The ends were cut back, 0 bases at V and 3 bases at J, with 15 bases in the middle. The CDR3 region has the DNA TGCGCCAGCAGCCAAGAGCACCCGAGAATGGGCAAAAACATTCAGTACTTC. As protein: CASSQEHPRMGKNIQYF.

This clonotype was recorded at least ten times. J is TRBJ1-2 and V is TRBV4-1; 7 bases line up with TRBD1. The CDR3 is made up of 15 amino acids. Looked up from germline, CDR1 is MGHRA and CDR2 is YSYEKL. The V segment lost 4 bases and the J segment 3 bases; nucleotides outside the gene matches: 8. CDR3 protein: CASSLGTANHYGYTF. Here the CDR3 DNA reads TGCGCCAGCAGCCTGGGGACAGCCAACCACTATGGCTACACCTTC.

The genes are TRBV25-1 and TRBJ2-3, with 11 bases matching TRBD2. Germline values: CDR1 MGHDK, CDR2 SYGVNS. The CDR3 has 16 amino acids. The V segment lost 4 bases and the J segment 2 bases; nucleotides outside the gene matches: 5. The CDR3 loop is CASSGTSGSATDTQYF. Here the CDR3 DNA reads TGTGCCAGCAGTGGGACTAGCGGGTCGGCCACAGATACGCAGTATTTT.

This clonotype was found a few times. V usage is TRBV4-2 and J usage is TRBJ2-7, with 12 bases aligning to TRBD2. V lost 3 bases to trimming and J lost 0 bases; unmatched junction nucleotides: 6. Germline CDR1 LGHNA, CDR2 YNFKEQ. The length of the CDR3 is 17 residues. The chain's CDR3 is CASSHPKTSGSSYEQYF. CDR3 DNA sequence: TGTGCCAGCAGCCACCCAAAGACTAGCGGGAGCTCCTACGAGCAGTACTTC.